The rows below give T cell receptor beta chains drawn from one sample of a study of blood T cell repertoires in COVID-19. Repertoires were generated with immunoSEQ multiplex PCR, while TCRdb's copy carries only in-frame clones and drops some. The table lists fewer than 650,000 clones, 70% to 90% of them singletons. What was sequenced was peripheral blood. Source of these receptors: a woman aged 50 to 60 with COVID-19, enrolled during active disease. Each CDR3 is given with its conserved first and last residue. Each record gives: V gene, D gene, clone size, J gene, CDR3 protein, CDR3 DNA. The D gene is left open where the match is weak. The size field is filled for only some rows; it gives once, few, many or a size class.

>TRBV6-6|.|.|TRBJ1-1
CASTLNTEAFF
TGTGCCAGCACCTTGAACACTGAAGCTTTCTTT
>TRBV7-2|.|.|TRBJ2-7
CASSSPKGYEQYF
TGTGCCAGCAGCTCCCCGAAGGGGTACGAGCAGTACTTC
>TRBV19|.|.|TRBJ2-3
CASCRGGGLTDTQYF
TGTGCCAGTTGCCGAGGGGGGGGCCTCACAGATACGCAGTATTTT
>TRBV11-2|.|.|TRBJ1-1
CASSLDSGAGKAFF
TGTGCCAGCAGCTTAGATAGTGGTGCAGGAAAAGCTTTCTTT
>TRBV15|TRBD1|.|TRBJ1-3
CATSRDRDSSGNTIYF
TGTGCCACCAGCAGAGACAGGGACAGCTCTGGAAACACCATATATTTT
>TRBV9|TRBD1|.|TRBJ2-7
CASSEGQGGEQYF
TGTGCCAGCAGCGAGGGACAGGGGGGCGAGCAGTACTTC
>TRBV2|.|few|TRBJ1-3
CASLLDTTNSGNTIYF
TGTGCCAGCCTACTGGACACAACTAATTCTGGAAACACCATATATTTT
>TRBV18|.|.|TRBJ1-4
CASSPGRGNEKLFF
TGTGCCAGCTCACCCGGCAGGGGTAATGAAAAACTGTTTTTT
>TRBV25-1|.|.|TRBJ1-1
CASIGGGRVAFF
TGTGCCAGCATCGGGGGAGGTCGTGTAGCTTTCTTT
>TRBV5-4|TRBD2|.|TRBJ2-1
CASSGKKRESSYNEQFF
TGTGCCAGCAGCGGAAAGAAGCGGGAGAGCTCCTACAATGAGCAGTTCTTC
>TRBV11-2|.|.|TRBJ2-3
CASSFTGTSTDTQYF
TGTGCCAGCAGCTTCACTGGGACAAGCACAGATACGCAGTATTTT
>TRBV7-7|.|once|TRBJ1-5
CASSVGYNQPQHF
TGTGCCAGCAGCGTCGGTTACAATCAGCCCCAGCATTTT
>TRBV10-3|.|.|TRBJ1-2
CAIWSQESYTF
TGTGCCATCTGGTCGCAGGAAAGCTACACCTTC
>TRBV5-5|TRBD1|.|TRBJ2-1
CASSLEPGQGLFGQFF
TGTGCCAGCAGCTTGGAACCGGGACAGGGCCTCTTTGGGCAGTTCTTC
>TRBV10-3|.|.|TRBJ1-1
CAISDQRATEAFF
TGTGCCATCAGTGACCAGCGCGCCACTGAAGCTTTCTTT
>TRBV5-1|.|.|TRBJ1-4
CASSSGTGTNEKLFF
TGCGCCAGCAGCTCAGGTACTGGGACTAATGAAAAACTGTTTTTT
>TRBV7-6|TRBD1|.|TRBJ2-4
CASSSLLDRPKNIQYF
TGTGCCAGCAGCTCCCTCTTGGACAGGCCAAAAAACATTCAGTACTTC
>TRBV2|TRBD1|.|TRBJ2-2
CASGTGIDTGELFF
TGTGCCAGCGGGACAGGTATCGACACCGGGGAGCTGTTTTTT
>TRBV7-9|.|.|TRBJ1-1
CASSPLAGSGTEAFF
TGTGCCAGCAGCCCCCTAGCGGGGTCCGGCACTGAAGCTTTCTTT
>TRBV27|.|.|TRBJ2-7
CASSGGGEQYF
TGTGCCAGCAGTGGGGGAGGCGAGCAGTACTTC
>TRBV19|TRBD1|.|TRBJ1-1
CASSINRGTEAFF
TGTGCCAGTAGTATAAACAGGGGAACTGAAGCTTTCTTT
>TRBV28|.|.|TRBJ1-2
CASSLSVQGPTSHTF
TGTGCCAGCAGTTTATCCGTCCAGGGGCCGACCTCGCATACCTTC
>TRBV7-6|.|.|TRBJ1-3
CASSPRGAGNTIYF
TGTGCCAGCAGCCCCCGGGGGGCAGGAAACACCATATATTTT
>TRBV5-4|TRBD1|.|TRBJ1-1
CASSWDRGENTEAFF
TGTGCCAGCAGTTGGGACAGGGGAGAGAACACTGAAGCTTTCTTT
>TRBV19|TRBD2|.|TRBJ2-1
CASRITSGDYNEQFF
TGTGCCAGTAGAATTACTAGCGGGGACTACAATGAGCAGTTCTTC
>TRBV7-9|TRBD1|.|TRBJ1-1
CASSLIRGQSTEAFF
TGTGCCAGCAGCTTAATAAGGGGGCAAAGCACTGAAGCTTTCTTT
>TRBV19|TRBD1|.|TRBJ1-1
CASSYERGRNTEAFF
TGTGCCAGTAGTTACGAGAGGGGGCGGAACACTGAAGCTTTCTTT
>TRBV11-3|.|.|TRBJ2-1
CASTNRVDEQFF
TGTGCCAGCACCAATCGGGTGGATGAGCAGTTCTTC
>TRBV19|TRBD1|.|TRBJ1-5
CASSGYRGARPQHF
TGTGCCAGCTCTGGCTACAGGGGGGCACGGCCCCAGCATTTT
>TRBV5-1|TRBD1|.|TRBJ2-7
CASSLTGNEQYF
TGCGCCAGCAGCCTGACAGGGAATGAGCAGTACTTC
>TRBV5-1|.|.|TRBJ1-2
CASSGQGDGYTF
TGCGCCAGCAGCGGGCAGGGCGACGGCTACACCTTC
>TRBV19|TRBD1|.|TRBJ1-4
CASKDRRREKLFF
TGTGCCAGTAAGGACAGGAGAAGAGAAAAACTGTTTTTT
>TRBV2|TRBD2|once|TRBJ2-1
CATGGGVSSYNEQFF
TGTGCCACCGGCGGGGGGGTGAGCTCCTACAATGAGCAGTTCTTC
>TRBV12-3/TRBV12-4|.|.|TRBJ2-7
CASSLAQPYEQYF
TGTGCCAGCAGTTTGGCACAACCCTACGAGCAGTACTTC
>TRBV18|TRBD1|.|TRBJ1-1
CASSPWTGGMMVTEAFF
TGTGCCAGCTCACCCTGGACAGGGGGCATGATGGTCACTGAAGCTTTCTTT
>TRBV6-5|TRBD1|few|TRBJ1-2
CASSRIRQGPIDTF
TGTGCCAGCAGTCGCATCAGACAGGGCCCAATCGATACCTTC
>TRBV5-3|.|.|TRBJ2-5
CARSFNATSKKTQYF
TGTGCCAGAAGCTTCAATGCGACAAGTAAAAAGACCCAGTACTTC
>TRBV30|.|.|TRBJ2-3
CAWSGTIFQGDTQYF
TGTGCCTGGAGTGGGACAATCTTTCAGGGAGATACGCAGTATTTT
>TRBV7-9|.|few|TRBJ1-1
CASSTGLAEAFF
TGTGCCAGCAGCACAGGGCTGGCTGAAGCTTTCTTT
>TRBV11-2|.|.|TRBJ1-6
CASSLNGASYNSPLHF
TGTGCCAGCAGCTTAAACGGTGCCTCCTATAATTCACCCCTCCACTTT
>TRBV9|TRBD1|.|TRBJ2-7
CASSAPLTGGDEQYF
TGTGCCAGCAGCGCCCCCTTGACAGGGGGCGACGAGCAGTACTTC